This TCR beta chain was retrieved from a study of human T cells and chemical hapten exposure. Documented time point: patch test 3, about 24 weeks after DPC sensitization. Treatment: therapeutic diphenylcyclopropenone sensitization with weekly scalp DPC. Samples of blood were obtained prior to the application of each patch test. Study results and caveats: PT1 expanded TCR counts correlated positively with patch test score.

The CDR3 consists of 14 residues. Germline-derived CDR1 and CDR2 are SGHVS and FNYEAQ. V shed 0 bases, J shed 5 bases, and the junction held 2 bases outside the gene matches. Separate cDNA molecules received unique molecular identifiers, which the library attached to them. A single record per CDR3 protein comes from TCRdb applying MiXCR to the RACE reads. In the table there are approximately 97,000 distinct CDR3 sequences, roughly 27% of which are singletons. In this sample, this clonotype turned up a few times. Its matching antigen is unknown. The receptor was derived from a man aged 40-49 years with alopecia areata. Some clones in this sample may be carry-over from other donors' samples. Sequenced here: whole blood, sampled in connection with sensitization to the hapten diphenylcyclopropenone (DPC). The V and J genes are TRBV7-6 and TRBJ1-1; 8 bases align to TRBD1. In DNA, the CDR3 is TGTGCCAGCAGCTTAGCGACAGGGGTAACTGAAGCTTTCTTT. It encodes CASSLATGVTEAFF.